The rows below give T cell receptor beta chains drawn from one sample of a study of blood T cell repertoires in COVID-19. TCRdb keeps only in-frame clones here, not all; method: immunoSEQ multiplex PCR. The repertoire holds around 250,000 clones, with 70% to 90% as singletons. The sample was PBMCs or T cells enriched from blood (not recorded which). These receptors were taken from a woman aged 45-65 years who had recovered from COVID-19. Both conserved end residues are part of each CDR3. The order of the fields is CDR3 protein, CDR3 DNA, clone size, J gene, D gene, V gene. The D gene is left open where the match is weak. Clone size is shown for a subset of rows, as once, few, many or a class of expanded clone.

CASRDPGTATIETQYF	TGTGCCAGCAGGGACCCCGGGACAGCGACTATAGAGACCCAGTACTTC	NA	TRBJ2-5	TRBD1	TRBV28
CASSYPGLKQETQYF	TGTGCCAGCAGTTATCCGGGACTTAAACAAGAGACCCAGTACTTC	NA	TRBJ2-5	NA	TRBV6-2/TRBV6-3
CASSPNPGGNQPQHF	TGTGCCAGCAGTCCAAATCCGGGTGGTAATCAGCCCCAGCATTTT	NA	TRBJ1-5	NA	TRBV2
CASSLGGGPSQETQYF	TGTGCCAGCAGCTTAGGGGGGGGGCCTTCCCAAGAGACCCAGTACTTC	NA	TRBJ2-5	NA	TRBV11-2
CASGRRDQHDTQYF	TGTGCCAGTGGTCGGCGGGACCAGCACGATACGCAGTATTTT	NA	TRBJ2-3	NA	TRBV19
CASSEQAGVTDTQYF	TGTGCCAGCAGTGAACAGGCGGGAGTCACAGATACGCAGTATTTT	NA	TRBJ2-3	TRBD2	TRBV2
CASSLDHLGRFSYEQYF	TGTGCCAGCAGCTTAGATCATCTGGGGAGGTTCTCCTACGAGCAGTACTTC	once	TRBJ2-7	NA	TRBV11-2
CASSLFLLAAYEQYF	TGTGCCAGCAGCTTATTCCTCCTAGCGGCCTACGAGCAGTACTTC	NA	TRBJ2-7	TRBD2	TRBV7-2
CASSQGRDRGRRKELFF	TGTGCCAGCAGCCAGGGAAGAGACAGGGGGCGCCGGAAAGAACTGTTTTTT	NA	TRBJ1-4	TRBD1	TRBV3-1/TRBV3-2
CASSHRGNYGYTF	TGTGCCAGCAGCCACAGGGGAAACTATGGCTACACCTTC	NA	TRBJ1-2	TRBD1	TRBV5-6
CATTGQGHPGTNQPQHF	TGTGCTACCACCGGTCAGGGCCATCCAGGAACAAATCAGCCCCAGCATTTT	NA	TRBJ1-5	NA	TRBV7-7
CASSLAGIGEQYF	TGTGCCAGCAGCTTAGCGGGAATCGGCGAGCAGTACTTC	NA	TRBJ2-7	NA	TRBV11-2
CASRGGQLNTGELFF	TGCGCCAGCAGGGGGGGACAGTTAAACACCGGGGAGCTGTTTTTT	NA	TRBJ2-2	NA	TRBV5-1
CASSWTPGTYEQYF	TGTGCCAGCAGCTGGACACCAGGGACTTACGAGCAGTACTTC	NA	TRBJ2-7	NA	TRBV7-2
CASSQEDRRTDTQYF	TGTGCCAGCAGCCAAGAGGACAGGCGCACAGATACGCAGTATTTT	NA	TRBJ2-3	TRBD1	TRBV14
CASGFVGHRENYGYTF	TGTGCTAGTGGTTTTGTTGGGCACAGGGAAAACTATGGCTACACCTTC	few	TRBJ1-2	NA	TRBV12-5
CASSQLAVGGQYF	TGCGCCAGCAGCCAACTAGCCGTGGGGGGGCAGTACTTC	NA	TRBJ2-7	NA	TRBV4-1
CASSWVRAGTQYF	TGTGCCAGCAGTTGGGTTCGGGCGGGAACGCAGTATTTT	NA	TRBJ2-3	NA	TRBV27
CASSPDRGGKTQYF	TGTGCCAGCAGCCCGGACAGGGGAGGAAAGACCCAGTACTTC	NA	TRBJ2-5	TRBD1	TRBV11-2
CASSLNTAGGTETQYF	TGCGCCAGCAGCTTGAATACGGCGGGAGGGACAGAGACCCAGTACTTC	NA	TRBJ2-5	TRBD2	TRBV5-1
CASSRVQEGSEQYF	TGTGCCAGCAGCCGAGTACAGGAGGGTTCAGAGCAGTACTTC	NA	TRBJ2-7	NA	TRBV14
CSVVRYTEAFF	TGCAGCGTCGTCAGATACACTGAAGCTTTCTTT	NA	TRBJ1-1	NA	TRBV29-1
CASSISQGASYNEQFF	TGTGCCAGCAGCATTAGTCAGGGGGCGTCCTACAATGAGCAGTTCTTC	NA	TRBJ2-1	TRBD1	TRBV11-2
CASSLGSGTGLRGTQYF	TGCGCCAGCAGCTTGGGTTCAGGGACAGGGCTAAGGGGTACGCAGTATTTT	NA	TRBJ2-3	TRBD1	TRBV5-1
CASSQDRGQETQYF	TGTGCCAGCAGCCAGGACAGGGGGCAAGAGACCCAGTACTTC	NA	TRBJ2-5	TRBD1	TRBV7-2
CASSARQGATRNSPLHF	TGTGCCAGCAGCGCCCGACAGGGGGCAACTCGTAATTCACCCCTCCACTTT	once	TRBJ1-6	TRBD1	TRBV7-9